The rows below give T cell receptor beta chains drawn from one sample of a study of T cells in localized non-small cell lung cancer. Measured with immunoSEQ multiplex PCR; TCRdb has only the in-frame clones, and not every one. The sample lists roughly 800 clones, roughly 35% occurring once. This specimen consisted of normal lung tissue next to the tumor, obtained before any cancer treatment. The receptors here all came from a male donor aged 60 or over with stage II squamous cell lung carcinoma. The CDR3 runs from the conserved cysteine through the conserved F or W. A D gene is named only where the DNA matches it firmly. The size entry is marked missing in some rows and otherwise reads once, few, many or a size class.

d_call	clone_size	j_call	v_call	cdr3_nt	cdr3_aa
.	few	TRBJ2-2	TRBV6-8	TGTGCCAGCCGGGACTGGACTAACACCGGGGAGCTGTTTTTT	CASRDWTNTGELFF
TRBD2	.	TRBJ2-7	TRBV29-1	TGCAGCGTTGCGAGCGGGACTAGCGGGATTAGGGAGCAGTACTTC	CSVASGTSGIREQYF
TRBD1	.	TRBJ1-1	TRBV30	TGTGCCTGGAGTCCCCGGACAGGTTGGAACACTGAAGCTTTCTTT	CAWSPRTGWNTEAFF
TRBD1	large	TRBJ1-2	TRBV19	TGTGCCAGTAGTATAGTGACAGGGGACAACTATGGCTACACCTTC	CASSIVTGDNYGYTF
TRBD2	.	TRBJ2-1	TRBV15	TGTGCCACCAGCAGAGATCCGGCTAGCGGGAATGAGCAGTTCTTC	CATSRDPASGNEQFF
.	few	TRBJ1-2	TRBV6-8	TGTGCCAGCAGTTATGATTCGGTTTCTAACTATGGCTACACCTTC	CASSYDSVSNYGYTF
TRBD2	.	TRBJ2-5	TRBV15	TGTGCCACCAGCATCAAGTCAGGAAGGACTAGCGGGAGAGAGACCCAGTACTTC	CATSIKSGRTSGRETQYF
TRBD1	few	TRBJ2-1	TRBV18	TGTGCCAGCAGTGACAGGGACTCCTACAATGAGCAGTTCTTC	CASSDRDSYNEQFF
.	.	TRBJ2-1	TRBV15	TGTGCCACCAGCAGACCAGGGATCGAATACAATGAGCAGTTCTTC	CATSRPGIEYNEQFF
.	.	TRBJ2-1	TRBV9	TGTGCCAGCAGCGTAGGCTGGACCATGCATGAGCAGTTCTTC	CASSVGWTMHEQFF
TRBD2	.	TRBJ2-1	TRBV14	TGTGCCAGCAGCCAATGGGGGGGGTCCAATGAGCAGTTCTTC	CASSQWGGSNEQFF
.	hyperexpanded	TRBJ2-1	TRBV9	TGTGCCAGCAGCGTTAAAGTTTCCTCCTACAATGAGCAGTTCTTC	CASSVKVSSYNEQFF
TRBD1	.	TRBJ2-2	TRBV19	TGTGCCAGTATCGAGACAGGGGTAACCGGGGAGCTGTTTTTT	CASIETGVTGELFF
TRBD1	few	TRBJ1-1	TRBV6-8	TGTGCCATCAGAATTGACAGGGACACTGAAGCTTTCTTT	CAIRIDRDTEAFF
.	large	TRBJ2-2	TRBV6-8	TGTGCCAGCAGTGACGGAGCAGAAGACACCGGGGAGCTGTTTTTT	CASSDGAEDTGELFF
.	few	TRBJ2-1	TRBV9	TGTGCCAGCAGCGTAGGGAGGAGGGCCTTCAATGAGCAGTTCTTC	CASSVGRRAFNEQFF
TRBD2	.	TRBJ2-7	TRBV28	TGTGCCAGCAGTCTAGCGGCCTACGAGCAGTACTTC	CASSLAAYEQYF
.	.	TRBJ2-7	TRBV14	TGTGCCAGCAGCCAAGCCCGTCCCACCTACGAGCAGTACTTC	CASSQARPTYEQYF
.	medium-sized	TRBJ2-7	TRBV6-8	TGTGCCAGCAACCCCCGCGGGGACGGGTACGAGCAGTACTTC	CASNPRGDGYEQYF
.	hyperexpanded	TRBJ1-2	TRBV28	TGTGCCAGCAGTTTTGGCGGGGGCACGGCCTATGGCTACACCTTC	CASSFGGGTAYGYTF
.	few	TRBJ2-1	TRBV9	TGTGCCAGCAGTCATGCCGGGACTCCAAACGATGAGCAGTTCTTC	CASSHAGTPNDEQFF
.	.	TRBJ2-7	TRBV6-8	TGTGCCAGCAGGTGGGGGGATCTAAGATCGGGGCAGTACTTC	CASRWGDLRSGQYF
.	.	TRBJ1-4	TRBV4-1	TGCGCCAGCAGCCAAGATGGCCGAGGGCCTAATGAAAAACTGTTTTTT	CASSQDGRGPNEKLFF
.	.	TRBJ1-1	TRBV28	TGTGCCAGCAGCCGGGGATGGAACACTGAAGCTTTCTTT	CASSRGWNTEAFF
TRBD1	.	TRBJ2-7	TRBV18	TGTGCCAGCTCACCAAAGGGACAGGGCTACGAGCAGTACTTC	CASSPKGQGYEQYF
TRBD2	.	TRBJ2-3	TRBV19	TGTGCCAGTAGAACCCGCGGGGGAGGAGATACGCAGTATTTT	CASRTRGGGDTQYF
.	.	TRBJ2-1	TRBV18	TGTGCCAGCTCACGGGCGGGTCACGGGAACAATGAGCAGTTCTTC	CASSRAGHGNNEQFF
.	.	TRBJ2-7	TRBV11-3	TGTGCCAGCAGCTTAGGAGGGAGACCAAACTACGAGCAGTACTTC	CASSLGGRPNYEQYF
.	.	TRBJ2-3	TRBV19	TGTGCCAGTAGTACCCCTCGTCGTGGAGGGGCAGATACGCAGTATTTT	CASSTPRRGGADTQYF
TRBD2	.	TRBJ2-1	TRBV18	TGTGCCAGCTCACCACCGATTGGAACTAGCGGACCGGGTAATGAGCAGTTCTTC	CASSPPIGTSGPGNEQFF
TRBD1	few	TRBJ2-5	TRBV19	TGTGCCAGCAGGTTGACAGGGAGCAAAGAGACCCAGTACTTC	CASRLTGSKETQYF
TRBD2	few	TRBJ2-5	TRBV5-1	TGCGCCAGCAGCTTGAGTACCGCGGGGGGCGAGACCCAGTACTTC	CASSLSTAGGETQYF
TRBD1	once	TRBJ1-1	TRBV30	TGTGCCTGGAGTGGAGCCGGGACAGGGGCGAACACTGAAGCTTTCTTT	CAWSGAGTGANTEAFF
.	few	TRBJ1-1	TRBV6-8	TGTGCCAGCAGTAGGGCGGGGCGCGGGACAGAAGCTTTCTTT	CASSRAGRGTEAFF
.	.	TRBJ2-1	TRBV18	TGTGCCAGCTCACCATTTGTATACAATGAGCAGTTCTTC	CASSPFVYNEQFF
.	.	TRBJ1-1	TRBV28	TGTGCCAGCAGACGAGGATGGGGGAACACTGAAGCTTTCTTT	CASRRGWGNTEAFF
TRBD2	.	TRBJ2-3	TRBV6-8	TGTGCCAGCAGTCCGGGACTAGCGGGAGGAGAAGCGCAGTATTTT	CASSPGLAGGEAQYF
TRBD2	.	TRBJ2-1	TRBV19	TGTGCCAGTAGTTTCCCGACTAGCGGGAGGGTCACCTACAATGAGCAGTTCTTC	CASSFPTSGRVTYNEQFF
TRBD1	medium-sized	TRBJ1-5	TRBV6-8	TGTGCCAGCAGTGACTCAGGGACAGGGGAATATCAGCCCCAGCATTTT	CASSDSGTGEYQPQHF